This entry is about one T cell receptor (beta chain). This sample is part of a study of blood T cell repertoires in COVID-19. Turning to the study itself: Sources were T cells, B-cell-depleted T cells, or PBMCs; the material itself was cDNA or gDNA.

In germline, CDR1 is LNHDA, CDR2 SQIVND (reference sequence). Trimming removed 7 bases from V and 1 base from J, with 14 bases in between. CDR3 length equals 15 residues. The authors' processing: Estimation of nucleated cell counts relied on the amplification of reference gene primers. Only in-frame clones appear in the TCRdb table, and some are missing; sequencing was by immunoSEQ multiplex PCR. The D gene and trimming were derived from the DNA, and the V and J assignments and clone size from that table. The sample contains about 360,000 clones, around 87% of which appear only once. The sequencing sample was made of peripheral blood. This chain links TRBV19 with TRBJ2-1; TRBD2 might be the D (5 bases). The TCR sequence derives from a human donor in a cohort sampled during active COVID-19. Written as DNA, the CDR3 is TGTGCCAGTACTACTAGTAGGAGGTCCTACAATGAGCAGTTCTTC. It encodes CASTTSRRSYNEQFF. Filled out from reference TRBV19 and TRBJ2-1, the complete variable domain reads DGGITQSPKYLFRKEGQNVTLSCEQNLNHDAMYWYRQDPGQGLRLIYYSQIVNDFQKGDIAEGYSVSREKKESFPLTVTSAQKNPTAFYLCASTTSRRSYNEQFFGPGTRLTVL.